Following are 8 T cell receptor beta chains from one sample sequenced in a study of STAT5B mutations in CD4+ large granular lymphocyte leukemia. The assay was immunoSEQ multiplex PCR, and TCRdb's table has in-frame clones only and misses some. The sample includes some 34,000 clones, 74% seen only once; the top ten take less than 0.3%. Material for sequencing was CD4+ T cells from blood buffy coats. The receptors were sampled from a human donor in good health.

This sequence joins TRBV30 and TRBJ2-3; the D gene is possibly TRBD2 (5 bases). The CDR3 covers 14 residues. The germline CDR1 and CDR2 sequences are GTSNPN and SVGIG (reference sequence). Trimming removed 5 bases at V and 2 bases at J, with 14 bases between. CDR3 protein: CAWGLLLNTDTQYF. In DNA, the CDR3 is TGTGCCTGGGGACTCCTTCTCAACACAGATACGCAGTATTTT.

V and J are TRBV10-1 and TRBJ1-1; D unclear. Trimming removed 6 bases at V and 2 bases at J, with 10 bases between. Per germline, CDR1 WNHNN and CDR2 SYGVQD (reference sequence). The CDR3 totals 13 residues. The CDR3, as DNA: TGCGCCAGCAGCCCGGACCCAAACACTGAAGCTTTCTTT. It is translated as CASSPDPNTEAFF.

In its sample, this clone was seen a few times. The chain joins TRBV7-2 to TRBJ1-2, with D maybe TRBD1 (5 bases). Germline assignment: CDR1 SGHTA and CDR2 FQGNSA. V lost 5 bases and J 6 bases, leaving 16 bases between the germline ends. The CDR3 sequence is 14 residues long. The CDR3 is CASSPGGEADGYTF. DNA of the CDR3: TGTGCCAGCAGCCCGGGAGGGGAGGCTGATGGCTACACCTTC.

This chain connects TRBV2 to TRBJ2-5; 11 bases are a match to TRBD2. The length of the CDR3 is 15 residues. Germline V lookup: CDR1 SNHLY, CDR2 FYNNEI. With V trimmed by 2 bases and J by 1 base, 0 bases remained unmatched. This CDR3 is CASSELAGGQETQYF. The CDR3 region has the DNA TGTGCCAGCAGTGAACTAGCGGGGGGCCAAGAGACCCAGTACTTC. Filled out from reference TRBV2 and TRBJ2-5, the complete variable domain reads EPEVTQTPSHQVTQMGQEVILRCVPISNHLYFYWYRQILGQKVEFLVSFYNNEISEKSEIFDDQFSVERPDGSNFTLKIRSTKLEDSAMYFCASSELAGGQETQYFGPGTRLLVL.

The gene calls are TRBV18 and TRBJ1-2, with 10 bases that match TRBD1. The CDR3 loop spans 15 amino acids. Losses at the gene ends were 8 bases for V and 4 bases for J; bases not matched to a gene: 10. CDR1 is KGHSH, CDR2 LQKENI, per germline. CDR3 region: CASAGSGTGVYGYTF. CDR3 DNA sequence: TGTGCCAGCGCAGGGTCCGGGACAGGGGTCTATGGCTACACCTTC. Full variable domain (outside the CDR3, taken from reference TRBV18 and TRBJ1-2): NAGVMQNPRHLVRRRGQEARLRCSPMKGHSHVYWYRQLPEEGLKFMVYLQKENIIDESGMPKERFSAEFPKEGPSILRIQQVVRGDSAAYFCASAGSGTGVYGYTFGSGTRLTVV.

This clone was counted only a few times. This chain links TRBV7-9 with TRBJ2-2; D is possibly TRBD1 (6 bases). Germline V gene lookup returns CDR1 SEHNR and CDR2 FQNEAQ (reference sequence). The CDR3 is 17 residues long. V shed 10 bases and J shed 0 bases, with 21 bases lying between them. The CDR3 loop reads CAIPLYRGTTNTGELFF. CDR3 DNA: TGTGCCATCCCGCTGTATAGGGGGACAACGAACACCGGGGAGCTGTTTTTT.

The CDR3 DNA reads as TGTGCCAGTAGTGGGGACAGAACAAATAATTCACCCCTCCACTTT. It yields the protein CASSGDRTNNSPLHF. The chain is built from TRBV19 and TRBJ1-6, with 7 positions matching TRBD1. V was clipped by 5 bases and J by 5 bases; unmatched bases: 6. Germline CDR1 LNHDA, CDR2 SQIVND (reference sequence). There are 15 residues in the CDR3.

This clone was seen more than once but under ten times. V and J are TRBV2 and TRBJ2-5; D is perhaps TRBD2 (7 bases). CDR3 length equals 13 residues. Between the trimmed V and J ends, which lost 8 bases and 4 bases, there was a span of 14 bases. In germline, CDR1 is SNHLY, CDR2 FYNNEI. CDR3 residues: CASARGGRETQYF. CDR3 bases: TGTGCCAGCGCTAGGGGGGGCCGAGAGACCCAGTACTTC.